This is a list of T cell receptor beta chains from one sample in a study of T-cell reconstitution after alpha-beta-depleted transplantation in children. TCRdb called the PCR reads again in MiXCR, with one record for every CDR3 protein. This sample has around 92,000 distinct CDR3 sequences, with 12% found just once. This material consisted of PBMCs from the stem cell graft donor, taken from the stem cell graft. These TCRs come from a human donor who donated a stem cell graft to a child with inherited bone marrow failure. The CDR3 runs from the conserved cysteine through the conserved F or W.

v_gene	j_gene	CDR3aa
TRBV4-3	TRBJ2-3	CASSQSPPVYDSSTDTQYF
TRBV9	TRBJ1-4	CASSATSPGWDLNEKLFF
TRBV18	TRBJ2-2	CASSPVGANTGELFF
TRBV5-5	TRBJ2-3	CASSLVGRGMPDTQYF
TRBV5-8	TRBJ2-3	CASSLDISTDTQYF
TRBV4-2	TRBJ2-1	CASSQIPSGDPDNEQFF
TRBV7-2	TRBJ2-7	CASSLAGGGYFEQYF
TRBV5-1	TRBJ1-5	CASSPGAPGDGEQPQHF
TRBV3-1	TRBJ2-7	CASSPASGAYEQYF
TRBV20-1	TRBJ2-1	CSARDLTSGSDEQFF
TRBV27	TRBJ2-7	CASSLRREFHYEQYF
TRBV11-1	TRBJ2-1	CASSSVGLSYNEQFF
TRBV20-1	TRBJ2-5	CSARDGRDTTETQYF
TRBV7-3	TRBJ2-1	CASSPTGTGDEQFF
TRBV15	TRBJ1-3	CATSRGDRAPGNTIYF
TRBV7-2	TRBJ2-3	CASSYRDNPADTQYF
TRBV2	TRBJ1-1	CATTKGIGAFF
TRBV5-1	TRBJ1-4	CASSSGQGEEKLFF
TRBV7-2	TRBJ2-2	CASSLGTALSTGELFF
TRBV12-3/TRBV12-4	TRBJ1-6	CASTPGYTQGPLHF
TRBV7-2	TRBJ2-1	CASSLAGGTSYNEQFF
TRBV18	TRBJ2-3	CASLVTSGSTDTQYF
TRBV6-2/TRBV6-3	TRBJ1-2	CASSYSTGPYGYTF
TRBV3-1	TRBJ1-2	CASSRDTTNYGYTF
TRBV7-2	TRBJ2-5	CASSLAGRDQETQYF
TRBV7-9	TRBJ2-5	CASSPPSRVIQETQYF
TRBV5-5	TRBJ2-7	CASNQARAGHEQYF
TRBV6-5	TRBJ1-6	CASSYGQGGNSPLHF
TRBV15	TRBJ2-3	CATSTWTGGTDTQYF
TRBV12-3/TRBV12-4	TRBJ2-3	CASSPGQGNTQYF
TRBV7-2	TRBJ2-3	CASSLAAGADTQYF
TRBV10-3	TRBJ2-1	CAISDNSGGDYNEQFF
TRBV29-1	TRBJ1-4	CSVLQATNEKLFF
TRBV7-2	TRBJ1-4	CASSLDRVTNEKLFF
TRBV6-2/TRBV6-3	TRBJ1-5	CASSYTSGHQPQHF